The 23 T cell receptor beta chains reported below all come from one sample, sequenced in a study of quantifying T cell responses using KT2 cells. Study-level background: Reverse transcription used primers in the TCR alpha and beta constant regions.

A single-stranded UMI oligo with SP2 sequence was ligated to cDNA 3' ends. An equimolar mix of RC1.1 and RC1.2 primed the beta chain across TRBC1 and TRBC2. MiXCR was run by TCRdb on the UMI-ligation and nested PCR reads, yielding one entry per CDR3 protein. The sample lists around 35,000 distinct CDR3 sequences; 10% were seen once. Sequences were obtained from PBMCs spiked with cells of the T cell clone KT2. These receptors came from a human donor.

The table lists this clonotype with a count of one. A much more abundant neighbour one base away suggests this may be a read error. The CDR3: CSASVPTTQYF. The CDR3 coding sequence is TGCAGTGCTAGTGTGCCTACGACGCAGTATTTT. The V call is TRBV20-1, the J call TRBJ2-3; D remains ambiguous. The V and J ends lost 3 bases and 9 bases respectively, with 10 bases between them. This CDR3 comprises 11 residues. Per the germline V gene, CDR1 is DFQATT and CDR2 is SNEGSKA (reference sequence).

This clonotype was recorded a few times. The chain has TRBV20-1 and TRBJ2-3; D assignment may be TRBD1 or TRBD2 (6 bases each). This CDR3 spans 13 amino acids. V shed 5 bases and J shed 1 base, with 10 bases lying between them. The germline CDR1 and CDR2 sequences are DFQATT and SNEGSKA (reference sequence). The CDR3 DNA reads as TGCAGTGCTGAGGGGGGAGGCACAGATACGCAGTATTTT. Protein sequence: CSAEGGGTDTQYF.

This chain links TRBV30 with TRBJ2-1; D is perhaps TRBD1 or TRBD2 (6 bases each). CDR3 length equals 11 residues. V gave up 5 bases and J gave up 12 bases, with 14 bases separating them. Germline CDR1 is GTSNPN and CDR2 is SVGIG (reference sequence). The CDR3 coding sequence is TGTGCCTGGGCCCTGAGGGGGGTGCAGTTCTTC. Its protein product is CAWALRGVQFF.

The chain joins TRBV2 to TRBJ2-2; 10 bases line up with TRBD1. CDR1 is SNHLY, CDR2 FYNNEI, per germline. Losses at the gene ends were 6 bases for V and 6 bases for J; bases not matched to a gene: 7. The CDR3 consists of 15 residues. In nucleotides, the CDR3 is TGTGCCAGCAGACCCGACAGGGGGCTATCCGGGGAGCTGTTTTTT. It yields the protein CASRPDRGLSGELFF.

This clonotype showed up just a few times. In nucleotides, the CDR3 is TGTGCCAGCAGTTTAGGACAGGGACTCCAAGAGACCCAGTACTTC. Its protein is CASSLGQGLQETQYF. The rearrangement links TRBV12-3 or TRBV12-4 to TRBJ2-5, with D possibly being TRBD1 (7 bases). The CDR3 has 15 residues. The V and J ends lost 1 base and 1 base respectively, with 10 bases between them.

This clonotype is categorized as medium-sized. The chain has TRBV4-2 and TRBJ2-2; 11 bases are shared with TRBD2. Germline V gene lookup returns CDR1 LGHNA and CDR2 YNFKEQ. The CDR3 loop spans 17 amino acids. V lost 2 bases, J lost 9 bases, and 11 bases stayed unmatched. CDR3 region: CASSQSWTSGSPWELFF. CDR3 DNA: TGTGCCAGCAGCCAATCGTGGACTAGCGGGTCCCCCTGGGAGCTGTTTTTT.

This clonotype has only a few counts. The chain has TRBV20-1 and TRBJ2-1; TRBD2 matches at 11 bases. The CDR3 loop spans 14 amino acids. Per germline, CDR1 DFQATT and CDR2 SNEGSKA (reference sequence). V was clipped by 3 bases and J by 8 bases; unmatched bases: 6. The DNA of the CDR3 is TGCAGTGCTAGCCCTAGCGGGAGGAGGGATGAGCAGTTCTTC. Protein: CSASPSGRRDEQFF.

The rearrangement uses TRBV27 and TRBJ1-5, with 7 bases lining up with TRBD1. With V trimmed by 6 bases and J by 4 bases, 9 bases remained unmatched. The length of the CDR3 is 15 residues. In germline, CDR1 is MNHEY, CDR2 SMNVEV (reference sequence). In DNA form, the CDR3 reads TGTGCCAGCAGAGTACGGGGACAGATGAATCAGCCCCAGCATTTT. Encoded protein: CASRVRGQMNQPQHF.

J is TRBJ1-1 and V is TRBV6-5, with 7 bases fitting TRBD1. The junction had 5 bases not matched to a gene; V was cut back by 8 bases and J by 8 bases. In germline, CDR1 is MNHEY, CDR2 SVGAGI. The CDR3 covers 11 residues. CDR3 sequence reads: CASARQGEAFF. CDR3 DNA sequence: TGTGCCAGCGCTCGACAGGGCGAAGCTTTCTTT.

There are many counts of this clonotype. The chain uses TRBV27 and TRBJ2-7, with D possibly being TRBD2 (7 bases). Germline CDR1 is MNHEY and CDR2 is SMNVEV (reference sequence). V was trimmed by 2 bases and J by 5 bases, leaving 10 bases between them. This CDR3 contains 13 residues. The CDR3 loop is CASSLAGADEQYF. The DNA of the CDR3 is TGTGCCAGCAGTTTAGCGGGGGCGGACGAGCAGTACTTC.

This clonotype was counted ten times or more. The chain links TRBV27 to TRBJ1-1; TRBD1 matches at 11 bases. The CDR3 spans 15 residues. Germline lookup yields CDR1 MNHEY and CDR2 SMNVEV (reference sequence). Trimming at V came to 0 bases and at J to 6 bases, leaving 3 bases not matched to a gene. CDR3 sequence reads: CASSLSRDRGSEAFF. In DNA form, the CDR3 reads TGTGCCAGCAGTTTATCGCGGGACAGGGGGTCTGAAGCTTTCTTT.

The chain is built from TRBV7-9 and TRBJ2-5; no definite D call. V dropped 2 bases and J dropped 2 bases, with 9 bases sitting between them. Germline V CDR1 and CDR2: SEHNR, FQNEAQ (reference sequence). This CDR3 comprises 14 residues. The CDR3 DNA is TGTGCCAGCAGCTTATTCGGATCACAAGAGACCCAGTACTTC. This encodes CASSLFGSQETQYF.

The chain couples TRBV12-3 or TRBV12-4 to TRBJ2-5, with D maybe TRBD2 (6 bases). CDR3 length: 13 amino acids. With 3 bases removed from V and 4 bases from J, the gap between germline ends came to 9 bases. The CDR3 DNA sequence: TGTGCCAGCAGTTTTGGCGGGGTAGAGACCCAGTACTTC. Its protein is CASSFGGVETQYF.

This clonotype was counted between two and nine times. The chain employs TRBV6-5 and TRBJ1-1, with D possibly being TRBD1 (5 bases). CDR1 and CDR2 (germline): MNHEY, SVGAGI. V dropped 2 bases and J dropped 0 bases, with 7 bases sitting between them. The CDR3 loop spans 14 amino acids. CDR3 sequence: CASSYEGMNTEAFF. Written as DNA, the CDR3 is TGTGCCAGCAGTTACGAGGGGATGAACACTGAAGCTTTCTTT.

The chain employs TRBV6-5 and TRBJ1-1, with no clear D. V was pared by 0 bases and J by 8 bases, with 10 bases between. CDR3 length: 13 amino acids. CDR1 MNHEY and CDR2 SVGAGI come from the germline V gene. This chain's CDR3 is CASSYSPIGEAFF. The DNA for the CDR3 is TGTGCCAGCAGTTACTCCCCGATCGGAGAAGCTTTCTTT.

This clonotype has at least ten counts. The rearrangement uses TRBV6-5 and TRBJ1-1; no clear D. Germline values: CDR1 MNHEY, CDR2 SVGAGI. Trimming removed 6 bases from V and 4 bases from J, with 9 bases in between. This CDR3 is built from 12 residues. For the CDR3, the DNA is TGTGCCAGCAGCTCCTCAGGCACTGAAGCTTTCTTT. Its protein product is CASSSSGTEAFF.

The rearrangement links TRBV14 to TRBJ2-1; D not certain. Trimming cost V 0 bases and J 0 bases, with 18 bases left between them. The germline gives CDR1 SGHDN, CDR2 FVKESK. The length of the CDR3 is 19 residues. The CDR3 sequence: CASSQDEFVRRSSYNEQFF. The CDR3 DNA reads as TGTGCCAGCAGCCAAGATGAGTTCGTCCGCCGGAGCTCCTACAATGAGCAGTTCTTC.

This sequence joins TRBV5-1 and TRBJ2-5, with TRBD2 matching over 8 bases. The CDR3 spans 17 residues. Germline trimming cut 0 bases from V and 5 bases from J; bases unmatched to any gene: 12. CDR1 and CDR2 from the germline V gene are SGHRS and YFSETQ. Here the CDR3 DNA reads TGCGCCAGCAGCTTGGAACCGGGGGGGCCATCGGCGGAGACCCAGTACTTC. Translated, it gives CASSLEPGGPSAETQYF. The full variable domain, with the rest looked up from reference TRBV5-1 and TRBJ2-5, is KAGVTQTPRYLIKTRGQQVTLSCSPISGHRSVSWYQQTPGQGLQFLFEYFSETQRNKGNFPGRFSGRQFSNSRSEMNVSTLELGDSALYLCASSLEPGGPSAETQYFGPGTRLLVL.

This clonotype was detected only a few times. The CDR3 nucleotides read TGTGCCTGGAGTGTAGGATCTAACTTGCTCATAGAGCAGTACTTC. The encoded protein is CAWSVGSNLLIEQYF. The V call is TRBV30, the J call TRBJ2-7, with no clear D. The V end was cut by 0 bases, the J end by 7 bases, with 19 bases between. The CDR3 spans 15 residues. From germline, CDR1 is GTSNPN and CDR2 SVGIG (reference sequence).

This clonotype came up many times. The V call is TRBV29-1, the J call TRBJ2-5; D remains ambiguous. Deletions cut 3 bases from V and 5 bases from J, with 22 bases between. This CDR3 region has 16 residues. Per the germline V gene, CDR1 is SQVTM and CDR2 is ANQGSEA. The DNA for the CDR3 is TGCAGCGTTGATGGATTTGACTCCAGGTCCCGGGAGACCCAGTACTTC. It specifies CSVDGFDSRSRETQYF.

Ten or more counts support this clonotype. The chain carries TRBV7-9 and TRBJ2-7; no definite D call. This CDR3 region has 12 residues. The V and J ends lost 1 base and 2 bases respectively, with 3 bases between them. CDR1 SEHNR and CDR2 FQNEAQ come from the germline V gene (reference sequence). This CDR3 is CASSLVAYEQYF. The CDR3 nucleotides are TGTGCCAGCAGCTTAGTGGCCTACGAGCAGTACTTC.

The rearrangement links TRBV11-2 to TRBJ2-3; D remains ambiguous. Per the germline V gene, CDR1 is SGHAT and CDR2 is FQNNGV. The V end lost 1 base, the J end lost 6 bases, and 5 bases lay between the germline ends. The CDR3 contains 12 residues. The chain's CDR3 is CASSLAADTQYF. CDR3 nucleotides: TGTGCCAGCAGCTTAGCGGCGGATACGCAGTATTTT.

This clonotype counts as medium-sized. The CDR3 nucleotides read TGTGCCAGCAGTTTATATTCGAGACAAGGGCACGTAAGCTCCTACGAGCAGTACTTC. The encoded protein is CASSLYSRQGHVSSYEQYF. The J gene is TRBJ2-7, the V gene TRBV12-3 or TRBV12-4; D call uncertain. CDR3 length: 19 residues. V shed 2 bases and J shed 0 bases, with 23 bases lying between them.